These 15 T cell receptor beta chains originate from one sample sequenced in a study of shared clonotypes between healthy human individuals. TCRdb keeps only in-frame clones here, not all; method: immunoSEQ multiplex PCR. The data hold roughly 2 million clones, with 90% to 95% observed a single time. The sample was naive CD4+ T cells sorted from blood. Subset reported: CD45RA+ positively selected. The receptor set was obtained from a man aged 18 to 30 in good health.

The chain links TRBV7-9 to TRBJ2-7; D possibly corresponds to TRBD2 (5 bases). V was shortened by 5 bases and J by 4 bases, with 18 bases between the two germline ends. The CDR3 extends over 15 amino acids. Germline V gene sequence: CDR1 SEHNR, CDR2 FQNEAQ (reference sequence). CDR3 in amino acids: CASSKSGSVSYEQYF. CDR3 nucleotides: TGTGCCAGCAGCAAATCGGGGAGTGTATCGTACGAGCAGTACTTC. Combining the CDR3 with reference TRBV7-9 and TRBJ2-7 gives the whole variable domain DTGVSQNPRHKITKRGQNVTFRCDPISEHNRLYWYRQTLGQGPEFLTYFQNEAQLEKSRLLSDRFSAERPKGSFSTLEIQRTEQGDSAMYLCASSKSGSVSYEQYFGPGTRLTVT.

This chain joins TRBV7-2 and TRBJ2-7; possible D gene TRBD2, 6 bases. Deletions cut 5 bases from V and 0 bases from J, with 11 bases between. This CDR3 is 14 amino acids long. Germline CDR1 SGHTA, CDR2 FQGNSA. The CDR3 nucleotides are TGTGCCAGCAGCCGGACTACCCTCTCCTACGAGCAGTACTTC. This gives the protein CASSRTTLSYEQYF.

The CDR3 sequence is CASSFRDSGEQYF. CDR3 DNA: TGTGCCAGCAGCTTTCGAGACAGTGGCGAGCAGTACTTC. The chain recombines TRBV5-8 with TRBJ2-7, with D perhaps matching TRBD1 (5 bases). Germline loops: CDR1 SGHTS, CDR2 YDEGEE. This CDR3 is built from 13 residues. V was trimmed by 2 bases and J by 6 bases, leaving 12 bases between them.

Concerning this clone itself: Its ends do not fully match the called genes, so a read error is possible. J is TRBJ2-7 and V is TRBV18; D unclear. The CDR3 sequence is 8 residues long. Germline loops: CDR1 KGHSH, CDR2 LQKENI. CDR3 protein: CASSPRNF. The CDR3 region has the DNA TGTGCCAGCTCACCAAGGAACTTC. Drawing the rest from reference TRBV18 and TRBJ2-7, the complete variable domain is NAGVMQNPRHLVRRRGQEARLRCSPMKGHSHVYWYRQLPEEGLKFMVYLQKENIIDESGMPKERFSAEFPKEGPSILRIQQVVRGDSAAYFCASSPRNFGPGTRLTVT.

Turning to this clone: The same CDR3 is also encoded by other DNA sequences in this sample. The genes are TRBV5-1 and TRBJ2-1, with a weak D call TRBD2 (7 bases). Germline V gene data show CDR1 as SGHRS and CDR2 as YFSETQ. CDR3 length equals 14 residues. The V and J ends lost 4 bases and 6 bases respectively, with 14 bases between them. CDR3 sequence reads: CASSPGGAGNEQFF. CDR3 coding DNA: TGCGCCAGCAGCCCTGGGGGGGCAGGCAATGAGCAGTTCTTC.

This clone is a singleton in its sample. The sample carries other DNA sequences with the same CDR3. The chain recombines TRBV6-1 with TRBJ1-5; TRBD1 agrees at 7 bases. The trim removed 6 bases at V and 4 bases at J, leaving 6 bases unmatched. In germline, CDR1 is MNHNS, CDR2 SASEGT. CDR3 length equals 14 residues. The CDR3: CASRPGQSNQPQHF. The CDR3 coding sequence is TGTGCCAGCAGACCGGGACAGTCAAATCAGCCCCAGCATTTT.

The genes are TRBV5-1 and TRBJ2-7; D remains ambiguous. CDR3 length: 15 amino acids. Germline lookup yields CDR1 SGHRS and CDR2 YFSETQ. V was shortened by 1 base and J by 0 bases, with 11 bases between the two germline ends. The DNA of the CDR3 is TGCGCCAGCAGCTTGATGGGTGGGCACTCCTACGAGCAGTACTTC. Translation gives CASSLMGGHSYEQYF.

The chain recombines TRBV2 with TRBJ2-1; 11 positions agree with TRBD2. The germline gives CDR1 SNHLY, CDR2 FYNNEI. The CDR3 covers 14 residues. V was pared by 7 bases and J by 9 bases, with 8 bases of the junction left unmatched. DNA for the CDR3: TGTGCCAGCACCGCCGGGACTAGCGGAATTGAGCAGTTCTTC. This gives the protein CASTAGTSGIEQFF.

V usage is TRBV7-9 and J usage is TRBJ1-1; perhaps TRBD1 as D (6 bases). V was pared by 1 base and J by 5 bases, with 14 bases between. This CDR3 spans 15 amino acids. The V gene's germline CDR1 is SEHNR and CDR2 FQNEAQ (reference sequence). The CDR3 here is CASSLDRVRGTEAFF. The CDR3 DNA is TGTGCCAGCAGCTTAGACAGGGTGAGGGGAACTGAAGCTTTCTTT.

The V gene is TRBV6-6, the J gene TRBJ2-1; TRBD2 matches 12 bases. Trimming cost V 6 bases and J 6 bases; bases outside gene matches: 6. The germline CDR1 and CDR2 sequences are MNHNY and SVGAGI (reference sequence). The CDR3 sequence is 15 residues long. CDR3 in amino acids: CASRARTSGINEQFF. CDR3 nucleotides: TGTGCCAGCAGAGCGAGGACTAGCGGGATCAATGAGCAGTTCTTC.

The chain combines TRBV5-6 with TRBJ1-5, with a possible D match to TRBD1 (6 bases). The germline gives CDR1 SGHDT, CDR2 YYEEEE. V was trimmed by 4 bases and J by 3 bases, leaving 11 bases between them. This CDR3 is built from 14 residues. In DNA form, the CDR3 reads TGTGCCAGCAGCGAGGACAGATCCAATCAGCCCCAGCATTTT. Its protein is CASSEDRSNQPQHF.

The chain couples TRBV19 to TRBJ2-7; TRBD1 matches 8 bases. CDR1 and CDR2 (germline): LNHDA, SQIVND (reference sequence). The trim removed 4 bases at V and 5 bases at J, leaving 10 bases unmatched. This CDR3 spans 15 amino acids. Written as DNA, the CDR3 is TGTGCCAGTAGTACAGGGGGCGGGCGGTTCGACGAGCAGTACTTC. Encoded protein: CASSTGGGRFDEQYF.

CDR3 nucleotides: TGTGCCGCACGAGACAGGGGGCTTCGGAAACTGTTTTTT. Translation gives CAARDRGLRKLFF. V gene TRBV6-1 combines with J gene TRBJ1-4, with 10 bases that match TRBD1. The CDR3 runs to 13 residues. Germline V lookup: CDR1 MNHNS, CDR2 SASEGT. After removal of 11 bases from V and 11 bases from J, the junction contained 11 bases not matched to a gene.

Notes on this clone: A single base separates this from a much larger clone, so it may be a read error. Other DNA sequences within the sample encode an identical CDR3. The rearrangement uses TRBV5-1 and TRBJ2-7; D unresolved. Germline CDR1 and CDR2: SGHRS and YFSETQ. CDR3 length: 11 amino acids. The V end was cut by 3 bases, the J end by 4 bases, with 5 bases between. The CDR3 region is CASSSNYEQYF. The CDR3 DNA sequence: TGCGCCAGCAGCTCGAATTACGAGCAGTACTTC.

The chain joins TRBV15 to TRBJ1-6; D remains unclear. V lost 5 bases, J lost 7 bases, and 12 bases lay in between. The V gene's germline CDR1 is LNHNV and CDR2 YYDKDF (reference sequence). The CDR3 runs 14 residues. The CDR3 sequence: CATSADGRNSPLHF. In nucleotides, the CDR3 is TGTGCCACCAGCGCGGACGGGAGGAATTCACCCCTCCACTTT.